The following is a TCR beta chain sequence with its context. The method was immunoSEQ multiplex PCR; TCRdb's version includes in-frame clones alone and lacks a portion of them. Among roughly 100,000 clones listed, 85% to 90% were seen once. Trimming took off 8 bases at V and 2 bases at J, with 13 bases between the two ends. Germline CDR1 MNHEY, CDR2 SVGAGI. The CDR3 length is 14 residues. This record comes from a study of T cell responses to AZD1222 COVID-19 vaccine. The receptor's source is an adult in good health. This chain links TRBV6-5 with TRBJ1-3; D perhaps matches TRBD1 (6 bases). The source material was peripheral blood, sampled on day 0 of AZD1222 vaccination. The CDR3 reads CASATGPAGNTIYF. CDR3 nucleotides: TGTGCCAGCGCAACAGGGCCAGCTGGAAACACCATATATTTT.